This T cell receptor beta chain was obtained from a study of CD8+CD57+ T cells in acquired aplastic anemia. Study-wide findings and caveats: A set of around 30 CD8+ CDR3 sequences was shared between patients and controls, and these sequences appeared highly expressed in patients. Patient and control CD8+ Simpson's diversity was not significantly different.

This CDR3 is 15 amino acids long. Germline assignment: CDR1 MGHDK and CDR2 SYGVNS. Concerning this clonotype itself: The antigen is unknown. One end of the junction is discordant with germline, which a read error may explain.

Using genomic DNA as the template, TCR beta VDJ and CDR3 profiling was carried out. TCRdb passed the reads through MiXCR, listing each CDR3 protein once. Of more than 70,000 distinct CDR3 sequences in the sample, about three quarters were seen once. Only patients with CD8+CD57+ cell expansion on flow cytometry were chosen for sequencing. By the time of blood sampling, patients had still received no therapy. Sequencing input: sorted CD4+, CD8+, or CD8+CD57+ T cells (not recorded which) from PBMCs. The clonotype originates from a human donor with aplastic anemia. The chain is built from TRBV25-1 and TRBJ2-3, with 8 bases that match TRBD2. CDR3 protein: CASSETGLAGGAQCF. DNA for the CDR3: TGTGCCAGCAGCGAAACCGGTCTAGCGGGCGGGGCGCAGTGTTTT. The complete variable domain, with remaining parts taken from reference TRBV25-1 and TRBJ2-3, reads EADIYQTPRYLVIGTGKKITLECSQTMGHDKMYWYQQDPGMELHLIHYSYGVNSTEKGDLSSESTVSRIRTEHFPLTLESARPSHTSQYLCASSETGLAGGAQCFGPGTRLTVL.